The rows below give T cell receptor beta chains drawn from one sample of a study of patients with pleural tuberculosis. In TCRdb, the reads were re-called with MiXCR into one record per CDR3 protein. The table includes around 50,000 distinct CDR3 sequences, around 7% detected once. All receptors come from a human donor with pleural tuberculosis. CDR3s include the opening cysteine and the closing phenylalanine or tryptophan. A D gene is named only where the DNA matches it firmly. Not all rows give a size; the values are once, few, many and, for expanded clones, a class.

j_call | d_call | clone_size | v_call | cdr3_aa | cdr3_nt
TRBJ2-1 | NA | many | TRBV24-1 | CATSDRYNFYNEQFF | TGTGCCACCAGTGACCGTTACAATTTCTACAATGAGCAGTTCTTC
TRBJ2-1 | NA | many | TRBV7-8 | CASSPEISYNEQFF | TGTGCCAGCAGCCCGGAGATTTCCTACAATGAGCAGTTCTTC
TRBJ2-7 | NA | many | TRBV20-1 | CSAIGTESYEQYF | TGCAGTGCTATAGGTACGGAATCCTACGAGCAGTACTTC
TRBJ2-3 | NA | many | TRBV10-2 | CASSDYTQYF | TGCGCCAGCAGTGACTATACGCAGTATTTT
TRBJ1-2 | NA | NA | TRBV11-1 | CASSLVRTEWGYTF | TGTGCCAGCAGCTTAGTGAGGACAGAGTGGGGCTACACCTTC
TRBJ2-5 | NA | many | TRBV6-5 | CASSYDETQYF | TGTGCCAGCAGTTACGACGAGACCCAGTACTTC
TRBJ1-1 | NA | many | TRBV19 | CASSRTGLNTEAFF | TGTGCCAGTAGTAGAACAGGGCTGAACACTGAAGCTTTCTTT
TRBJ1-5 | NA | many | TRBV11-2 | CASSLERGKFGQPQHF | TGTGCCAGCAGCTTAGAAAGAGGGAAATTTGGTCAGCCCCAGCATTTT
TRBJ2-1 | NA | many | TRBV11-1 | CASSSTTSYNEQFF | TGTGCCAGCAGCTCCACCACTAGTTACAATGAGCAGTTCTTC
TRBJ2-1 | NA | NA | TRBV29-1 | CSVESRKHSYNEQFF | TGCAGCGTTGAAAGTAGAAAGCATTCCTACAATGAGCAGTTCTTC
TRBJ1-5 | NA | many | TRBV20-1 | CSAADSHNQPQHF | TGCAGTGCTGCGGACTCACACAATCAGCCCCAGCATTTT
TRBJ1-1 | NA | many | TRBV12-3/TRBV12-4 | CASRSQGGVWAFF | TGTGCCAGCAGGTCACAGGGTGGAGTATGGGCTTTCTTT
TRBJ2-3 | TRBD2 | many | TRBV20-1 | CSARSGTPDTQYF | TGCAGTGCTAGGAGCGGGACCCCAGATACGCAGTATTTT
TRBJ2-7 | NA | many | TRBV13 | CASSYRTGLAGNEQYF | TGTGCCAGCAGCTACAGGACAGGGCTAGCGGGGAACGAGCAGTACTTC
TRBJ1-1 | TRBD1 | many | TRBV10-3 | CAALPAGGTEAFF | TGTGCCGCCCTCCCCGCAGGGGGCACTGAAGCTTTCTTT
TRBJ2-1 | TRBD2 | few | TRBV19 | CASSIMGLAGGYNEQFF | TGTGCCAGTAGTATCATGGGGCTAGCGGGAGGGTACAATGAGCAGTTCTTC
TRBJ2-5 | NA | NA | TRBV5-1 | CASSLSITQGQETQYF | TGCGCCAGCAGCTTGAGTATAACGCAGGGCCAAGAGACCCAGTACTTC
TRBJ2-1 | TRBD2 | many | TRBV6-2/TRBV6-3 | CASSFSLGFTSGSNEQFF | TGTGCCAGCAGTTTCTCTTTGGGATTCACTAGCGGGAGTAATGAGCAGTTCTTC
TRBJ1-4 | NA | NA | TRBV12-3/TRBV12-4 | CASNSKPGHTNEKLFF | TGTGCCAGCAATTCAAAACCGGGACATACTAATGAAAAACTGTTTTTT
TRBJ1-1 | TRBD1 | few | TRBV12-3/TRBV12-4 | CASSFGDSNTEAFF | TGTGCCAGCAGTTTTGGGGACAGCAACACTGAAGCTTTCTTT
TRBJ2-3 | NA | many | TRBV27 | CASSPTLRGTDTQYF | TGTGCCAGCAGTCCCACCCTCAGGGGAACAGATACGCAGTATTTT
TRBJ2-5 | TRBD1 | many | TRBV24-1 | CATSQGAPQETQYF | TGTGCCACTTCACAGGGGGCACCCCAAGAGACCCAGTACTTC
TRBJ2-1 | TRBD2 | many | TRBV11-1 | CASSKGLGDFGEQFF | TGTGCCAGCAGCAAAGGACTAGGGGATTTTGGTGAGCAGTTCTTC
TRBJ2-5 | NA | many | TRBV6-2/TRBV6-3 | CASSYGVAAYQETQYF | TGTGCCAGCAGTTACGGGGTAGCGGCGTACCAAGAGACCCAGTACTTC
TRBJ1-2 | NA | many | TRBV27 | CASSARDTNYGYTF | TGTGCCAGCAGTGCCCGGGACACGAACTATGGCTACACCTTC
TRBJ1-1 | NA | many | TRBV3-1 | CASGLLTNTEAFF | TGTGCCAGCGGGCTACTGACGAACACTGAAGCTTTCTTT
TRBJ1-5 | NA | many | TRBV19 | CASSQGFQPQHF | TGTGCCAGTAGTCAGGGATTCCAGCCCCAGCATTTT
TRBJ2-5 | NA | many | TRBV12-3/TRBV12-4 | CASSPVGPETQYF | TGTGCCAGCAGTCCCGTAGGACCGGAGACCCAGTACTTC
TRBJ1-1 | NA | many | TRBV27 | CASSLWRNTEAFF | TGTGCCAGCAGTTTATGGCGGAACACTGAAGCTTTCTTT
TRBJ1-5 | TRBD1 | many | TRBV28 | CASSLSGGYSNQPQHF | TGTGCCAGCAGTTTATCAGGGGGCTATAGCAATCAGCCCCAGCATTTT
TRBJ2-3 | NA | many | TRBV6-2/TRBV6-3 | CASSSRVLTDTQYF | TGTGCCAGCAGTTCGAGGGTCCTTACAGATACGCAGTATTTT
TRBJ1-1 | NA | many | TRBV18 | CASSEASPSTEAFF | TGTGCCAGCTCAGAGGCCTCACCATCCACTGAAGCTTTCTTT
TRBJ1-2 | TRBD1 | many | TRBV6-1 | CASSEGQGAGYTF | TGTGCCAGCAGTGAGGGACAGGGGGCTGGCTACACCTTC
TRBJ2-5 | TRBD1 | many | TRBV4-3 | CASSQDPQGETQYF | TGCGCCAGCAGCCAAGATCCACAGGGGGAGACCCAGTACTTC
TRBJ2-2 | TRBD2 | few | TRBV2 | CASSEEREGLGGELFF | TGTGCCAGCAGTGAAGAGCGGGAGGGCCTAGGAGGGGAGCTGTTTTTT
TRBJ1-1 | NA | many | TRBV29-1 | CSVVLTEAFF | TGCAGCGTTGTCTTGACTGAAGCTTTCTTT
TRBJ2-3 | NA | NA | TRBV5-1 | CASSLGGPTDTQYF | TGCGCCAGCAGCTTGGGGGGGCCCACAGATACGCAGTATTTT
TRBJ1-5 | NA | NA | TRBV29-1 | CSVLAGFIGSNQPQHF | TGCAGCGTATTGGCAGGGTTTATTGGTAGCAATCAGCCCCAGCATTTT
TRBJ2-1 | NA | many | TRBV27 | CASSSGLTYNEQFF | TGTGCCAGCAGTTCCGGACTGACCTACAATGAGCAGTTCTTC
TRBJ2-7 | NA | many | TRBV4-1 | CASSQVNSDGYEQYF | TGCGCCAGCAGCCAAGTAAATAGCGACGGTTACGAGCAGTACTTC
TRBJ2-1 | NA | many | TRBV7-8 | CASRIAGGPEQFF | TGTGCCAGCAGGATAGCCGGAGGGCCTGAGCAGTTCTTC
TRBJ2-7 | NA | many | TRBV11-1 | CASSYDQSSYEQYF | TGTGCCAGCAGCTATGACCAGAGCTCCTACGAGCAGTACTTC
TRBJ2-7 | NA | many | TRBV27 | CASSAPSSYEQYF | TGTGCCAGTAGTGCCCCCTCCTCCTACGAGCAGTACTTC
TRBJ2-7 | TRBD2 | many | TRBV5-4 | CASSLEGLAYEQYF | TGTGCCAGCAGCTTGGAAGGACTAGCCTACGAGCAGTACTTC
TRBJ2-7 | NA | many | TRBV28 | CASSQQGPEQYF | TGTGCCAGCAGCCAACAGGGTCCCGAGCAGTACTTC
TRBJ2-7 | TRBD1 | many | TRBV20-1 | CSVEQDGQVVYEQYF | TGCAGTGTTGAACAAGATGGACAGGTAGTTTACGAGCAGTACTTC
TRBJ2-3 | NA | NA | TRBV29-1 | CSVYGTLDTDTQYF | TGCAGCGTTTATGGGACCCTTGACACAGATACGCAGTATTTT
TRBJ2-1 | NA | few | TRBV29-1 | CSGGSAHNEQFF | TGCAGCGGGGGGTCGGCCCACAATGAGCAGTTCTTC
TRBJ1-1 | NA | many | TRBV2 | CATIGGEGTEAFF | TGTGCCACCATTGGGGGGGAAGGCACTGAAGCTTTCTTT
TRBJ2-4 | NA | many | TRBV11-2 | CASSFSGASKNIQYF | TGTGCCAGCAGCTTCTCCGGGGCTTCAAAAAACATTCAGTACTTC
TRBJ2-3 | NA | many | TRBV12-3/TRBV12-4 | CASFLGQGGADTQYF | TGTGCCAGTTTTCTCGGGCAGGGGGGAGCAGATACGCAGTATTTT
TRBJ1-6 | TRBD1 | many | TRBV11-1 | CASSLPGQDSPLHF | TGTGCCAGCAGCTTGCCGGGACAGGATTCACCCCTCCACTTT
TRBJ2-3 | NA | many | TRBV29-1 | CSEAGSTDTQYF | TGCAGCGAAGCCGGGAGCACAGATACGCAGTATTTT
TRBJ2-2 | NA | NA | TRBV29-1 | CSVPEGGELFF | TGCAGCGTTCCAGAGGGCGGGGAGCTGTTTTTT